This T cell receptor beta chain was captured in a study of breast tumors, draining lymph nodes, adjacent tissues. The study's findings and limits: Data fit most tumor T cells coming from lymph node, expanding in tumor. The lymph node origin of tumor T cells was framed as consistent with a hypothesis, not demonstrated.

Breast cancer patients provided tissue from their axillary draining lymph nodes. TCRdb recomputed calls from the multiplex PCR reads with MiXCR, one row per CDR3 protein. This table has 85,000 to 120,000 distinct CDR3 sequences, more than 30% appearing once. The sample holds one count of this clonotype. Its antigen is as yet unknown. V was cut by 0 bases and J by 7 bases, with 5 bases left in between. The CDR3 extends over 13 amino acids. From germline, CDR1 is SGHRS and CDR2 YFSETQ. This chain connects TRBV5-1 to TRBJ1-6; D remains ambiguous. This TCR was sampled from a female donor with breast cancer. Some clones in this sample may be carry-over from other donors' samples. The sample comprised axillary lymph node tissue. The CDR3 is CASSLDSNSPLHF. In DNA, the CDR3 is TGCGCCAGCAGCTTGGACAGCAATTCACCCCTCCACTTT. Looking up the rest from reference TRBV5-1 and TRBJ1-6 gives the full variable domain: KAGVTQTPRYLIKTRGQQVTLSCSPISGHRSVSWYQQTPGQGLQFLFEYFSETQRNKGNFPGRFSGRQFSNSRSEMNVSTLELGDSALYLCASSLDSNSPLHFGNGTRLTVT.